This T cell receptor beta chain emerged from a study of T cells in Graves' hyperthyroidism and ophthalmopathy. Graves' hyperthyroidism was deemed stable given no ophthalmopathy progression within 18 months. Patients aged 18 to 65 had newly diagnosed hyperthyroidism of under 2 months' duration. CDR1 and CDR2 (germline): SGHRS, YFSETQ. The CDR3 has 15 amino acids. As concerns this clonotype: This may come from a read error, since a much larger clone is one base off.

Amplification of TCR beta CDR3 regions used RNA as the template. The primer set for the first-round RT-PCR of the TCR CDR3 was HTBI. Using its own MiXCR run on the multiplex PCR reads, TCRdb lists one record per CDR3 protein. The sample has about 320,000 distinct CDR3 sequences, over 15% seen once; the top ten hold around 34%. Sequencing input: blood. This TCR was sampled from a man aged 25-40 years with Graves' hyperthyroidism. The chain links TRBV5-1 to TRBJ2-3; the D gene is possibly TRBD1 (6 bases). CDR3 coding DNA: TGCGCCAGCAGCCCCGGACAGTTAGGCACAGATACGCAGTGTTTT. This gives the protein CASSPGQLGTDTQCF.